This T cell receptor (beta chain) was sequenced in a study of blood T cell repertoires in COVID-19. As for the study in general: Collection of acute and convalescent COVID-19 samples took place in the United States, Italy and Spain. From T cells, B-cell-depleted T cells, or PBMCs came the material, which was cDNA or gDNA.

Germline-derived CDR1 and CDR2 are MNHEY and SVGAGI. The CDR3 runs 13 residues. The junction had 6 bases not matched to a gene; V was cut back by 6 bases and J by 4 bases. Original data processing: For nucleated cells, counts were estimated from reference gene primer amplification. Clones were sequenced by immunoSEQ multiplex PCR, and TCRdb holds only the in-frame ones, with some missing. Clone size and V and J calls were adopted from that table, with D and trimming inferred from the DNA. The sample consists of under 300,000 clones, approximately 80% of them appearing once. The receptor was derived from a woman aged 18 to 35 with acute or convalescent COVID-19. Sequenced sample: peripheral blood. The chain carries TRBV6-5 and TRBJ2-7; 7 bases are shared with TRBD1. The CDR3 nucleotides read TGTGCCAGCAGGCTGGGACAGTCATACGAGCAGTACTTC. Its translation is CASRLGQSYEQYF.